Shown below are 7 T cell receptor beta chains from a single sample sequenced in a study of T cell responses to AZD1222 COVID-19 vaccine. Only in-frame clones appear in the TCRdb table, and some are missing; sequencing was by immunoSEQ multiplex PCR. The sample records approximately 100,000 clones, more than 85% being singletons. The input for sequencing was peripheral blood, taken on day 0 of AZD1222 vaccination. The source is an adult in good health.

V and J are TRBV11-2 and TRBJ2-7; possible D gene TRBD1, 6 bases. V lost 5 bases, J lost 13 bases, and 21 bases lay in between. The CDR3 has 13 residues. CDR1 is SGHAT, CDR2 FQNNGV, per germline. The CDR3, as DNA: TGTGCCAGCAGCCCGACGGGGCCAGGGGTGGCATACTTC. Translating it yields CASSPTGPGVAYF. Full variable domain (remainder filled in from reference TRBV11-2 and TRBJ2-7): EAGVAQSPRYKIIEKRQSVAFWCNPISGHATLYWYQQILGQGPKLLIQFQNNGVVDDSQLPKDRFSAERLKGVDSTLKIQPAKLEDSAVYLCASSPTGPGVAYFGPGTRLTVT.

The rearrangement joins TRBV7-2 to TRBJ1-1; D gene ambiguous. The V end lost 1 base, the J end lost 3 bases, and 9 bases lay between the germline ends. The CDR3 sequence is 14 residues long. The V gene's germline CDR1 is SGHTA and CDR2 FQGNSA. CDR3 sequence: CASSLGAAYTEAFF. CDR3 DNA: TGTGCCAGCAGCTTAGGGGCAGCATACACTGAAGCTTTCTTT.

This chain links TRBV4-1 with TRBJ1-1; D gene unclear. Trimming removed 0 bases at V and 1 base at J, with 3 bases between. Germline CDR1 MGHRA, CDR2 YSYEKL. CDR3 length equals 13 residues. The CDR3 DNA reads as TGCGCCAGCAGCCAAGACCCGAACACTGAAGCTTTCTTT. As protein: CASSQDPNTEAFF.

The rearrangement joins TRBV14 to TRBJ1-2; no firm D call. This CDR3 contains 13 residues. Germline lookup yields CDR1 SGHDN and CDR2 FVKESK. Trimming took off 0 bases at V and 8 bases at J, with 10 bases between the two ends. DNA of the CDR3: TGTGCCAGCAGCCAAGATCTCGGGAGCGGCTACACCTTC. Protein product: CASSQDLGSGYTF.

This clone was observed a handful of times. CDR3 DNA: TGTGCCAGCAGTTCGAGCGGGAGCGCCAAAAACATTCAGTACTTC. It translates to CASSSSGSAKNIQYF. The genes are TRBV28 and TRBJ2-4, with 8 nucleotides matching TRBD2. The CDR3 runs 15 residues. With V trimmed by 4 bases and J by 1 base, 3 bases remained unmatched. Germline assignment: CDR1 MDHEN and CDR2 SYDVKM.

The chain is built from TRBV7-9 and TRBJ2-3; a weak D match, TRBD1 (6 bases). This CDR3 spans 16 amino acids. Germline CDR1 and CDR2: SEHNR and FQNEAQ (reference sequence). V lost 5 bases to trimming and J lost 1 base, with 16 bases between them. The DNA of the CDR3 is TGTGCCAGCAGCCGGGACATCACGCGGCGCACAGATACGCAGTATTTT. It encodes CASSRDITRRTDTQYF.

The V call is TRBV19, the J call TRBJ1-5, with 7 bases matching TRBD1. In germline, CDR1 is LNHDA, CDR2 SQIVND (reference sequence). V shed 5 bases, J shed 2 bases, and the junction held 6 bases outside the gene matches. The CDR3 covers 15 residues. The CDR3 coding sequence is TGTGCCAGTAGTGAGACAGGGTCGGGCAATCAGCCCCAGCATTTT. Protein: CASSETGSGNQPQHF.